The rows below give T cell receptor beta chains drawn from one sample of a study of T cells after yellow fever vaccination. TCRdb reprocessed the 5' RACE reads with MiXCR, giving one entry per CDR3 protein. The sample lists about 330,000 distinct CDR3 sequences, roughly 4.3% occurring once. The sequenced sample was PBMCs, obtained 5 days after the yellow fever booster vaccination. The receptors here all came from a man between 18 and 35 years old who received the YFV17D yellow fever vaccine. The CDR3 runs from the conserved cysteine through the conserved F or W. D genes are given only for firm matches. Size is omitted from some rows. Given values are once, few, many or a class for expanded clones.

CDR3 DNA	CDR3 protein	D gene	V gene	J gene	clone size
TGTGCCAGCAGTACCACAGGGCGCAACACCATATATTTT	CASSTTGRNTIYF	NA	TRBV27	TRBJ1-3	few
TGTGCCTGGAGTGTATCGACTAGCGGCCCCTTCTATGAGCAGTTCTTC	CAWSVSTSGPFYEQFF	TRBD2	TRBV30	TRBJ2-1	few
TGTGCCAGCAGCTTTTACGGACGTAACACCGGGGAGCTGTTTTTT	CASSFYGRNTGELFF	NA	TRBV5-6	TRBJ2-2	few
TGCGCCAGCAGCGGCGGACAGACGTACAATGAGCAGTTCTTC	CASSGGQTYNEQFF	NA	TRBV5-1	TRBJ2-1	few
TGTGCCAGCAGCTCGAGGGTTCTTACGCAGTATTTT	CASSSRVLTQYF	NA	TRBV11-2	TRBJ2-3	few
TGCGCCAGCAGCCAAGAACCGGCACAGGGGGCGGGATATGGCTACACCTTC	CASSQEPAQGAGYGYTF	TRBD1	TRBV4-1	TRBJ1-2	NA
TGTGCCTGGAGTTGGGCGACCACCTACGAGCAGTACTTC	CAWSWATTYEQYF	NA	TRBV30	TRBJ2-7	NA
TGCAGTGCTAGAGTGGGGGGAGATACGCAGTATTTT	CSARVGGDTQYF	NA	TRBV20-1	TRBJ2-3	many
TGTGCCAGTACCCGGTGGGGCGGGGAGCTGTTTTTT	CASTRWGGELFF	NA	TRBV19	TRBJ2-2	NA
TGCGCCAGCAGCATGACAGGGATAGAGACCCAGTACTTC	CASSMTGIETQYF	TRBD1	TRBV5-1	TRBJ2-5	few
TGCGCCAGCAGATCCGGGACAGGGGAGGGCACTGAAGCTTTCTTT	CASRSGTGEGTEAFF	TRBD1	TRBV5-1	TRBJ1-1	few
TGTGCCAGCAGCGTCGGGCTCCACACCGGGGAGCTGTTTTTT	CASSVGLHTGELFF	NA	TRBV7-9	TRBJ2-2	many
TGCGCCAGCAGTCGACTAGCGGGGTCGAACACCGGGGAGCTGTTTTTT	CASSRLAGSNTGELFF	TRBD2	TRBV5-1	TRBJ2-2	many
TGTGCCAGCTCATTAGCGGGGGCCAGCCAAGAGACCCAGTACTTC	CASSLAGASQETQYF	TRBD2	TRBV18	TRBJ2-5	NA
TGTGCCAGCAGTTACACAGGAGAAGCTTTCTTT	CASSYTGEAFF	NA	TRBV28	TRBJ1-1	NA
TGTGCCAGCAGCCCGGCATCGAACACTGAAGCTTTCTTT	CASSPASNTEAFF	NA	TRBV7-3	TRBJ1-1	few
TGTGCCAGCAGTGGTGACCTTTTAGGGGCTGGGGCCAACGTCCTGACTTTC	CASSGDLLGAGANVLTF	NA	TRBV6-5	TRBJ2-6	many
TGTGCCAGCTCACCACCGGCAGGGGGAGGCAGCACTGAAGCTTTCTTT	CASSPPAGGGSTEAFF	TRBD1	TRBV18	TRBJ1-1	few
TGCGCCAGCAGCTTCAGCGGGGTCACCGGGGAGCTGTTTTTT	CASSFSGVTGELFF	TRBD2	TRBV5-1	TRBJ2-2	few
TGTGCCAGCAGCTTAAGAGGGACGAATGAAAAACTGTTTTTT	CASSLRGTNEKLFF	NA	TRBV7-2	TRBJ1-4	many
TGTGCCAGCAGTTTCCAGGGGGCGCGTAGGCAAGAGACCCAGTACTTC	CASSFQGARRQETQYF	TRBD1	TRBV27	TRBJ2-5	NA
TGTGCCAGCTCACCCCGGGTCGAAGAGACCCAGTACTTC	CASSPRVEETQYF	NA	TRBV18	TRBJ2-5	few
TGCAGTGCTAGACGACCCGGGACCGACTACGAGCAGTACTTC	CSARRPGTDYEQYF	NA	TRBV20-1	TRBJ2-7	many
TGTGCCAGCAGTCCACGGTACAGGGTTGGCTACACCTTC	CASSPRYRVGYTF	NA	TRBV27	TRBJ1-2	few
TGTGCCAGCAGCCTACAGTACGCGGCAGATACGCAGTATTTT	CASSLQYAADTQYF	NA	TRBV7-9	TRBJ2-3	many
TGTGCCAGCAATAGACCCAGGACCAATCAGCCCCAGCATTTT	CASNRPRTNQPQHF	NA	TRBV6-6	TRBJ1-5	NA
TGTGCCAGCAGCCAAGTCGGGGATGGCTACACCTTC	CASSQVGDGYTF	NA	TRBV4-2	TRBJ1-2	many
TGTGCCAGCGGCCAGGGTATGGCCAAAAACATTCAGTACTTC	CASGQGMAKNIQYF	NA	TRBV6-2/TRBV6-3	TRBJ2-4	few
TGTGCCAGCAGCTTGGCCCCCGGGGGCTACAATGAGCAGTTCTTC	CASSLAPGGYNEQFF	NA	TRBV7-2	TRBJ2-1	few
TGTGCCAGTCGACTTCCGGGACAGGGGCCGCGGTATGGCTACACCTTC	CASRLPGQGPRYGYTF	TRBD1	TRBV19	TRBJ1-2	NA
TGCGCCAGCAGCTCGGGGGACAGTCAAGAGACCCAGTACTTC	CASSSGDSQETQYF	NA	TRBV5-1	TRBJ2-5	many
TGTGCCAGCTCACCGGCCGGGACAGGAGTCGGAGAGACCCAGTACTTC	CASSPAGTGVGETQYF	TRBD1	TRBV18	TRBJ2-5	NA
TGTGCCAGCAGCTTGGGTGACAGGGAATATTCACCCCTCCACTTT	CASSLGDREYSPLHF	TRBD1	TRBV5-5	TRBJ1-6	NA
TGTGCCAGCGTGACAGTCCGTGGCTCACCCCTCCACTTT	CASVTVRGSPLHF	NA	TRBV6-1	TRBJ1-6	NA
TGTGCCAGCAGTTCCCTGACAGGGGTTGGCACCGGGGAGCTGTTTTTT	CASSSLTGVGTGELFF	TRBD1	TRBV28	TRBJ2-2	few
TGCAGCGTAGGGACGACTGGGGCCAACGTCCTGACTTTC	CSVGTTGANVLTF	NA	TRBV29-1	TRBJ2-6	NA
TGTGCCAGCAGCGAACATACGGGCTTTAGCACAGATACGCAGTATTTT	CASSEHTGFSTDTQYF	NA	TRBV5-4	TRBJ2-3	many
TGCGCCAGCAGCCCTCGGCAGGGCCCAGATACGCAGTATTTT	CASSPRQGPDTQYF	NA	TRBV5-1	TRBJ2-3	NA
TGTGCCAGCAGCCTTTTCTTGACGGGGCAAGAGACCCAGTACTTC	CASSLFLTGQETQYF	NA	TRBV5-5	TRBJ2-5	many
TGTGCCAGCAGCTCCGCGGGGGGGCAGGACTATGGCTACACCTTC	CASSSAGGQDYGYTF	NA	TRBV7-9	TRBJ1-2	few
TGTGCCAGCAGTTTTACTAGCGGGGGAGTTGAGACCCAGTACTTC	CASSFTSGGVETQYF	TRBD2	TRBV27	TRBJ2-5	NA
TGTGCCAGCTCCAGGGTCAGGGATGAAAAACTGTTTTTT	CASSRVRDEKLFF	NA	TRBV27	TRBJ1-4	NA
TGCGCCAGCGGATCTAGCGGGCAATCCTACGAGCAGTACTTC	CASGSSGQSYEQYF	TRBD2	TRBV10-2	TRBJ2-7	few
TGCGCCAGCAGCCAAGATGGGGAACAGGGGCGAGGCTATTACGAAAACACCATATATTTT	CASSQDGEQGRGYYENTIYF	TRBD1	TRBV4-3	TRBJ1-3	NA
TGTGCCAGCAGCTTAGGGCACTCCGCGGGGGGCCTCGAGACCCAGTACTTC	CASSLGHSAGGLETQYF	TRBD2	TRBV7-9	TRBJ2-5	NA
TGCGCCAGCAGCTTGGAAGGACAGTTCACAGATACGCAGTATTTT	CASSLEGQFTDTQYF	NA	TRBV5-1	TRBJ2-3	many
TGTGCCAGCAGCTTGGGAGGAGTCAGGGCCTACGAGCAGTACTTC	CASSLGGVRAYEQYF	NA	TRBV5-5	TRBJ2-7	NA
TGTGCCAGCAGTGGGGGATCCTATAATTCACCCCTCCACTTT	CASSGGSYNSPLHF	NA	TRBV5-5	TRBJ1-6	many
TGTGCCAGCAGTTTAGAAGCGGGTTACGAGCAGTACTTC	CASSLEAGYEQYF	NA	TRBV12-3/TRBV12-4	TRBJ2-7	NA
TGTGCCAGCAGCTTCCATATATTGGCCGATCCGCAAAGTCTGGGCTCCGAGACCCAGTACTTC	CASSFHILADPQSLGSETQYF	NA	TRBV5-8	TRBJ2-5	few
TGCGCCAGCAGCCAAACCCAGGGAACTGGGGCCAACGTCCTGACTTTC	CASSQTQGTGANVLTF	NA	TRBV4-3	TRBJ2-6	many
TGTGCCAGCAGCTTGAGACAGGATGATGGGCTTGGGGGGCAGTATTTT	CASSLRQDDGLGGQYF	NA	TRBV7-2	TRBJ2-3	few
TGTGCCAGCAAAGGGACAGGGGCATACAATGAGCAGTTCTTC	CASKGTGAYNEQFF	TRBD1	TRBV12-3/TRBV12-4	TRBJ2-1	many
TGTGCCAGCAGTTTGGCAGGGGGCAGCCCTGAAGCTTTCTTT	CASSLAGGSPEAFF	TRBD1	TRBV28	TRBJ1-1	few